This T cell receptor (beta chain) was retrieved from a study of beta chain features in type 1 diabetes. Study findings and constraints: For patients, the naive, central memory and Treg TCRB repertoires appeared more alike than for healthy donors. TCRB CDR3s were moderately but significantly shorter in Type 1 diabetes patients in all four CD4+ subsets.

Every sorted population was more than 98% pure. V was trimmed by 6 bases and J by 5 bases, leaving 10 bases between them. Germline CDR1 and CDR2: SGHTA and FQGTGA. The CDR3 has 13 residues. Investigators reverse transcribed all isolated RNA, so they sequenced expressed TCRB transcripts. About 3.57 million reads were obtained on average from naive, central memory and regulatory T cell samples. Some clones are missing from TCRdb's copy, which holds only in-frame ones; the method was immunoSEQ multiplex PCR. This sample has 250,000 to 300,000 clones, with roughly 25% found just once. This clone was seen more than once but under ten times. Its antigen is as yet unknown.

Sequenced material: naive CD4+ T cells from blood. The chain recombines TRBV7-3 with TRBJ2-2, with D tentatively TRBD2 (5 bases). This sequence originates from a woman aged 30 to 39 with type 1 diabetes. The DNA of the CDR3 is TGTGCCAGCAGGGGCGGAGGAACCGGGGAGCTGTTTTTT. Translation: CASRGGGTGELFF. The whole variable domain, remainder taken from reference TRBV7-3 and TRBJ2-2, is GAGVSQTPSNKVTEKGKYVELRCDPISGHTALYWYRQSLGQGPEFLIYFQGTGAADDSGLPNDRFFAVRPEGSVSTLKIQRTERGDSAVYLCASRGGGTGELFFGEGSRLTVL.